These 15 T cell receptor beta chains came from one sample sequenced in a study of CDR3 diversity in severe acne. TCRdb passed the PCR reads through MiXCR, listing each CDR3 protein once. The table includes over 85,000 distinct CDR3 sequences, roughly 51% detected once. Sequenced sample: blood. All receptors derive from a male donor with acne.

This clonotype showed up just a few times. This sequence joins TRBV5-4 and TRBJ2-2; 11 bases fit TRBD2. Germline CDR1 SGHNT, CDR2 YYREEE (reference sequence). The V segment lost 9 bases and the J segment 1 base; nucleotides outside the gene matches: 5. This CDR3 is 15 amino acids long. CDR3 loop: CATVSGRGNTGELFF. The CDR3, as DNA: TGTGCCACCGTTAGCGGGAGGGGGAACACCGGGGAGCTGTTTTTT.

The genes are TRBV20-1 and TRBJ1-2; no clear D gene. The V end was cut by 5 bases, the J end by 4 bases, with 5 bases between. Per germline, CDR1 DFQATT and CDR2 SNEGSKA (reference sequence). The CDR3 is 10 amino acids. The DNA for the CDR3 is TGCAGTGCTGACGGCTATGGCTACACCTTC. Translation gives CSADGYGYTF.

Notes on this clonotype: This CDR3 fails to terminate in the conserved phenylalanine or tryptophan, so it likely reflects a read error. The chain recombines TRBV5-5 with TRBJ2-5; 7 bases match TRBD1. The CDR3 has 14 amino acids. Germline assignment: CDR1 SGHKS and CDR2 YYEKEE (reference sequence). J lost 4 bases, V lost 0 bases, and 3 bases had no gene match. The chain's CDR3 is CASSLGQGGETQYL. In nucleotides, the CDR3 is TGTGCCAGCAGCTTGGGACAGGGCGGAGAGACCCAGTACCTC.

CDR3 sequence reads: CASKGETRTEAFF. The CDR3 coding sequence is TGTGCCTCTAAAGGGGAAACGAGGACTGAAGCTTTCTTT. V and J are TRBV19 and TRBJ1-1, with D possibly matching TRBD1 (5 bases). This CDR3 spans 13 amino acids. Deletions cut 11 bases from V and 5 bases from J, with 18 bases between. From germline, CDR1 is LNHDA and CDR2 SQIVND (reference sequence).

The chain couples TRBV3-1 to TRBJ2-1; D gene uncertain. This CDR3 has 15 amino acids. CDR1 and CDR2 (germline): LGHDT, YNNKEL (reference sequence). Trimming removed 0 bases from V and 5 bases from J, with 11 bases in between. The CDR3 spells CASSQERLRDNEQFF. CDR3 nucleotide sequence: TGTGCCAGCAGCCAAGAACGCCTACGAGACAATGAGCAGTTCTTC.

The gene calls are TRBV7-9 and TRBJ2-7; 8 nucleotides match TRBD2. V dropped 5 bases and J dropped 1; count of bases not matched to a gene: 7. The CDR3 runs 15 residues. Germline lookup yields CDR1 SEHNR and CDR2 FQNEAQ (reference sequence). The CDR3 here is CASSLVPSGSYEQYF. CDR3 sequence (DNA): TGTGCCAGCAGCCTAGTACCTAGCGGGTCCTACGAGCAGTACTTC.

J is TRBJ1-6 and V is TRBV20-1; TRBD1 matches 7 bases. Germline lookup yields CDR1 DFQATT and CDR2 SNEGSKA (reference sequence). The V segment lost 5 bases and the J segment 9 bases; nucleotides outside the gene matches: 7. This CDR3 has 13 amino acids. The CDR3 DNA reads TGCAGTGCTTGGGACAGTGGTAGTTCACCCCTCCACTTT. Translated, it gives CSAWDSGSSPLHF.

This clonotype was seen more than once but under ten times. CDR3 sequence reads: CASSGTSGGLNEQYF. DNA for the CDR3: TGTGCCAGCAGTGGGACTAGCGGGGGGTTGAACGAGCAGTACTTC. The chain joins TRBV2 to TRBJ2-7, with 14 bases lining up with TRBD2. The CDR3 is 15 residues long. The germline CDR1 and CDR2 sequences are SNHLY and FYNNEI. V lost 4 bases to trimming and J lost 5 bases; unmatched junction nucleotides: 4.

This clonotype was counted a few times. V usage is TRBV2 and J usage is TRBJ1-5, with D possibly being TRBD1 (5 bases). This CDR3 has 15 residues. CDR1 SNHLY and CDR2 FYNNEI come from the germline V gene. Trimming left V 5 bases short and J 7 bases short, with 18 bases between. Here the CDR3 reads CASSRGAGRGQPQHF. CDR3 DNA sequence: TGTGCCAGCAGTCGAGGGGCAGGACGGGGACAGCCCCAGCATTTT.

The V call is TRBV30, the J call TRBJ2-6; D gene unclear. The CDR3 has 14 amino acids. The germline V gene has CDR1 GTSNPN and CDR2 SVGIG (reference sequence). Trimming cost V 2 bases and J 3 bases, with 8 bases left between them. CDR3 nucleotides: TGTGCCTGGAGTATTGGTGGTGGGGCCAACGTCCTGACTTTC. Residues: CAWSIGGGANVLTF.

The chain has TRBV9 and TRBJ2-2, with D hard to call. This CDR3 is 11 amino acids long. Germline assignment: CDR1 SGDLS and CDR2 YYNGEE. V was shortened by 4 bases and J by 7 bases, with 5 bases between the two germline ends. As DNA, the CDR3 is TGTGCCAGCAGCCAAGGCGGGGAGCTGTTTTTT. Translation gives CASSQGGELFF. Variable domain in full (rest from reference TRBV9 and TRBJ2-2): DSGVTQTPKHLITATGQRVTLRCSPRSGDLSVYWYQQSLDQGLQFLIQYYNGEERAKGNILERFSAQQFPDLHSELNLSSLELGDSALYFCASSQGGELFFGEGSRLTVL.

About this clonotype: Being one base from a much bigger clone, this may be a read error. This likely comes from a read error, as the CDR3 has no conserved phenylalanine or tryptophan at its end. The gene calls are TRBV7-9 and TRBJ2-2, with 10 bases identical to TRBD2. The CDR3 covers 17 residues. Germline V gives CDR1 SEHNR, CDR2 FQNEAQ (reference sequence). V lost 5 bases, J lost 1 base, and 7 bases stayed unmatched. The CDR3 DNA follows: TGTGCCAGCAGCGAAAAGATAGCGGGAGGGAACACCGGGGAGCTGTTTCTT. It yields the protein CASSEKIAGGNTGELFL.

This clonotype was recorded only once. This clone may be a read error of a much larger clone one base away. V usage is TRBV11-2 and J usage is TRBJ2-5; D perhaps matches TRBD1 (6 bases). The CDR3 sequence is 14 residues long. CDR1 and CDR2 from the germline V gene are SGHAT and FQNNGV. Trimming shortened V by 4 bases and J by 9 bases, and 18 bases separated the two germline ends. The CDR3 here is CASSSVRGSEAQYF. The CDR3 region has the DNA TGTGCCAGCAGCTCCGTCAGGGGTAGTGAGGCCCAGTACTTC.

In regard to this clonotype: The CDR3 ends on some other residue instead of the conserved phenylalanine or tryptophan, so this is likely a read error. The CDR3 loop is CAGSVAAGGHGNEQFS. The CDR3, as DNA: TGTGCCGGCAGTGTGGCAGCGGGAGGGCATGGCAATGAGCAGTTCTCC. The J gene is TRBJ2-1, the V gene TRBV9, with TRBD2 identical over 10 bases. This CDR3 is 16 amino acids long. The germline gives CDR1 SGDLS, CDR2 YYNGEE.

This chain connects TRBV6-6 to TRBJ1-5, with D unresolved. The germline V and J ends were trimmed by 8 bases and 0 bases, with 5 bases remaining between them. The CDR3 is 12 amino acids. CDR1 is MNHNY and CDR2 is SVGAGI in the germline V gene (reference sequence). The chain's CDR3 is CASRHSNQPQHF. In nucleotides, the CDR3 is TGTGCCAGCCGACATAGCAATCAGCCCCAGCATTTT.